Listed below are T cell receptor beta chains from one sample, sequenced in a study of shared clonotypes between healthy human individuals. The method was immunoSEQ multiplex PCR; TCRdb's version includes in-frame clones alone and lacks a portion of them. The sample has roughly 2 million clones; about 95% are singletons. The sequenced material came from naive CD8+ T cells sorted from blood. These receptors were taken from a man aged 18 to 30 in good health. Each CDR3 is given with its conserved first and last residue. The D gene is left open where the match is weak. Some rows have no size entry. The others give once, few or many, or a class for an expanded clone.

V gene	J gene	D gene	clone size	CDR3 protein	CDR3 DNA
TRBV19	TRBJ1-6	NA	NA	CASSGGYNSPLHF	TGTGCCAGTAGTGGGGGCTATAATTCACCCCTCCACTTT
TRBV6-1	TRBJ2-7	TRBD1	NA	CASSEETGVFEQYF	TGTGCCAGCAGTGAAGAGACAGGGGTTTTCGAGCAGTACTTC
TRBV30	TRBJ1-1	NA	NA	CAWSPPNTEAFF	TGTGCCTGGAGTCCACCGAACACTGAAGCTTTCTTT
TRBV14	TRBJ1-2	TRBD1	once	CASSQDRQTGFGYGYTF	TGTGCCAGCAGCCAAGATCGCCAGACAGGGTTTGGCTATGGCTACACCTTC
TRBV14	TRBJ2-5	TRBD1	few	CASSQLTGTEWTQYF	TGTGCCAGCAGCCAACTGACCGGGACAGAGTGGACCCAGTACTTC
TRBV19	TRBJ1-2	TRBD1	NA	CASTGGAYGYTF	TGTGCCAGTACAGGGGGCGCCTATGGCTACACCTTC
TRBV4-3	TRBJ1-3	NA	NA	CASSQDRIGTSGNTIYF	TGCGCCAGCAGCCAAGATCGGATAGGGACCTCTGGAAACACCATATATTTT
TRBV5-1	TRBJ2-1	NA	NA	CASSLRIPDEQFF	TGCGCCAGCAGCTTGAGGATCCCCGATGAGCAGTTCTTC
TRBV10-3	TRBJ2-7	NA	NA	CAISGDSSYEQYF	TGTGCCATCAGTGGTGACAGCTCCTACGAGCAGTACTTC
TRBV5-1	TRBJ2-7	NA	NA	CASSLGGDPTYEQYF	TGCGCCAGCAGCTTGGGTGGGGACCCCACCTACGAGCAGTACTTC
TRBV5-6	TRBJ2-7	NA	once	CASSSGPAYEQYF	TGTGCCAGCAGTTCGGGTCCAGCCTACGAGCAGTACTTC
TRBV2	TRBJ2-7	TRBD1	NA	CASGLTGTVAYEQYF	TGTGCCAGCGGCTTGACAGGGACCGTGGCCTACGAGCAGTACTTC
TRBV7-2	TRBJ2-7	NA	NA	CASSSGGTSLYEQYF	TGTGCCAGCAGCAGTGGAGGGACGAGTCTTTACGAGCAGTACTTC
TRBV30	TRBJ2-4	TRBD2	once	CAWRKLAGAPEAKNIQYF	TGTGCCTGGAGGAAGCTAGCGGGGGCACCAGAGGCCAAAAACATTCAGTACTTC
TRBV7-6	TRBJ2-7	NA	NA	CASSLSGADPLEQYF	TGTGCCAGCAGCTTATCGGGTGCCGACCCCCTCGAGCAGTACTTC
TRBV14	TRBJ1-5	NA	NA	CASSHRQGPQMHGNQPQHF	TGTGCCAGCAGCCACCGCCAAGGCCCCCAAATGCACGGCAATCAGCCCCAGCATTTT
TRBV4-3	TRBJ2-7	NA	NA	CASSQEPGSSYEQYF	TGCGCCAGCAGCCAAGAGCCCGGAAGCTCCTACGAGCAGTACTTC
TRBV5-1	TRBJ2-5	NA	NA	CASSLEGNIVETQYF	TGCGCCAGCAGCTTGGAGGGAAACATCGTGGAGACCCAGTACTTC
TRBV12-5	TRBJ1-1	NA	once	CASGWGGTEAFF	TGTGCTAGTGGTTGGGGGGGCACTGAAGCTTTCTTT
TRBV7-9	TRBJ2-1	TRBD2	NA	CASSLGSGMDNEQFF	TGTGCCAGCAGCTTAGGTAGCGGGATGGACAATGAGCAGTTCTTC
TRBV11-2	TRBJ2-7	TRBD2	NA	CASSPGLAGRDYYEQYF	TGTGCCAGCAGCCCGGGACTAGCGGGACGTGACTATTACGAGCAGTACTTC
TRBV5-1	TRBJ2-3	TRBD2	NA	CASSDGLAGRRLTDTQYF	TGCGCCAGCAGCGACGGACTAGCGGGGAGGAGACTGACAGATACGCAGTATTTT
TRBV4-1	TRBJ2-7	TRBD2	NA	CASSGVGSGIYEQYF	TGCGCCAGCAGCGGAGTCGGTAGCGGGATCTACGAGCAGTACTTC
TRBV4-1	TRBJ2-3	NA	once	CASSTETDPGGTDTQYF	TGCGCCAGCTCCACGGAAACCGACCCAGGGGGCACAGATACGCAGTATTTT
TRBV30	TRBJ1-3	TRBD1	NA	CAWSFTGGPGNTIYF	TGTGCCTGGAGCTTTACAGGGGGCCCTGGAAACACCATATATTTT
TRBV5-1	TRBJ2-7	TRBD2	NA	CASSPGLGYEQYF	TGCGCCAGCAGCCCGGGACTAGGTTACGAGCAGTACTTC
TRBV9	TRBJ1-2	NA	NA	CASRAPDYGYTF	TGTGCCAGCAGGGCCCCGGACTATGGCTACACCTTC
TRBV4-1	TRBJ2-7	TRBD1	NA	CASSQVRTGESYEQYF	TGCGCCAGCAGCCAAGTCAGGACAGGGGAGTCCTACGAGCAGTACTTC
TRBV27	TRBJ1-6	TRBD1	NA	CASSLSIAGGFSPLHF	TGTGCCAGCAGTTTATCGATCGCAGGGGGCTTTTCACCCCTCCACTTT
TRBV6-6	TRBJ2-3	TRBD2	NA	CASSLAGGVDTQYF	TGTGCCAGCAGCCTAGCGGGGGGAGTTGATACGCAGTATTTT
TRBV19	TRBJ2-7	NA	NA	CASSRAANSYEQYF	TGTGCCAGTAGTCGCGCTGCCAATTCCTACGAGCAGTACTTC